This T cell receptor (beta chain) was captured in a study of control samples from healthy donors and cancer patients. Between the trimmed V and J ends, which lost 4 bases and 1 base, there was a span of 14 bases. The CDR3 runs 15 residues. CDR1 is SGHRS, CDR2 YFSETQ, per germline. Assay: immunoSEQ multiplex PCR; the TCRdb copy retains only in-frame clones and omits some. The table shows 150,000 to 200,000 clones, with more than 90% occurring only once. This chain connects TRBV5-1 to TRBJ2-5, with D unclear. Sequencing input: blood. The origin of this receptor is a woman in her forties in good health. CDR3 loop: CASSPHASTQETQYF. CDR3 DNA sequence: TGCGCCAGCAGCCCCCATGCCAGTACCCAAGAGACCCAGTACTTC.